The 16 T cell receptor beta chains reported below all come from one sample, sequenced in a study of blood T cell repertoires in COVID-19. The assay was immunoSEQ multiplex PCR, and TCRdb's table has in-frame clones only and misses some. This sample has about 380,000 clones, with roughly 85% found just once. The sample comprised peripheral blood. These receptors all stem from a woman aged 18-35 years with acute or convalescent COVID-19.

The CDR3 spells CASSLDYGYTF. The CDR3 DNA reads TGTGCCAGCAGTCTCGACTATGGCTACACCTTC. The chain joins TRBV27 to TRBJ1-2; D not certain. CDR3 size: 11 residues. V was trimmed by 5 bases and J by 3 bases, leaving 4 bases between them. Germline-derived CDR1 and CDR2 are MNHEY and SMNVEV (reference sequence).

V is TRBV11-2 and J is TRBJ1-6, with TRBD1 matching 9 bases. CDR1 is SGHAT, CDR2 FQNNGV, per germline. Losses at the gene ends were 6 bases for V and 10 bases for J; bases not matched to a gene: 7. The CDR3 loop spans 14 amino acids. The CDR3, as DNA: TGTGCCAGCAGGCTGGGGACAGGGCAATCACCCCTCCACTTT. It encodes CASRLGTGQSPLHF.

This chain links TRBV24-1 with TRBJ1-2; 9 positions agree with TRBD1. The CDR3 is made up of 13 amino acids. Germline-derived CDR1 and CDR2 are KGHDR and SFDVKD. With V trimmed by 4 bases and J by 7 bases, 3 bases remained unmatched. CDR3 protein: CATSDRDRAGYTF. The CDR3 nucleotides read TGTGCCACCAGTGACCGGGACAGGGCTGGCTACACCTTC.

The chain joins TRBV28 to TRBJ2-2, with a weak D call TRBD1 (6 bases). This CDR3 spans 15 amino acids. The germline V gene has CDR1 MDHEN and CDR2 SYDVKM. The germline V and J ends were trimmed by 5 bases and 0 bases, with 10 bases remaining between them. CDR3 nucleotide sequence: TGTGCCAGCAGTCGGGACAACGCGAACACCGGGGAGCTGTTTTTT. It codes for CASSRDNANTGELFF.

The rearrangement uses TRBV27 and TRBJ1-4; the D is unclear. This CDR3 contains 17 residues. Germline V CDR1 and CDR2: MNHEY, SMNVEV (reference sequence). Trimming removed 6 bases from V and 11 bases from J, with 28 bases in between. CDR3 coding DNA: TGTGCCAGCAGCCAAGATGGGTCATCGGAAGTAGCGCGGAAACTGTTTTTT. Its protein product is CASSQDGSSEVARKLFF.

This CDR3 reads CASSRGDTEAFF. In nucleotides, the CDR3 is TGTGCCAGTAGCAGGGGGGACACTGAAGCTTTCTTT. The rearrangement links TRBV19 to TRBJ1-1; 7 positions match TRBD1. The V gene end was trimmed by 6 bases and the J gene end by 3 bases; junction bases not matched to a gene: 1. This CDR3 spans 12 amino acids. Germline V gene lookup returns CDR1 LNHDA and CDR2 SQIVND (reference sequence). Combining the CDR3 with reference TRBV19 and TRBJ1-1 gives the whole variable domain DGGITQSPKYLFRKEGQNVTLSCEQNLNHDAMYWYRQDPGQGLRLIYYSQIVNDFQKGDIAEGYSVSREKKESFPLTVTSAQKNPTAFYLCASSRGDTEAFFGQGTRLTVV.

The chain has TRBV5-5 and TRBJ1-4, with TRBD1 as a possible D gene (5 bases). CDR1 SGHKS and CDR2 YYEKEE come from the germline V gene (reference sequence). This CDR3 comprises 15 residues. The germline V and J ends were trimmed by 4 bases and 7 bases, with 17 bases remaining between them. CDR3 sequence reads: CASSPGERVGEKLFF. The CDR3 DNA is TGTGCCAGCAGCCCGGGGGAAAGGGTGGGTGAAAAACTGTTTTTT.

There are a few counts of this clone. The chain is built from TRBV5-6 and TRBJ1-1, with D possibly TRBD1 on 6 matching bases. Germline CDR1 SGHDT, CDR2 YYEEEE. This CDR3 contains 14 residues. Trimming removed 0 bases from V and 5 bases from J, with 11 bases in between. The CDR3: CASSLEYRATEAFF. The CDR3 DNA reads as TGTGCCAGCAGCTTGGAATACAGGGCTACTGAAGCTTTCTTT.

This clone showed up just a few times. The V gene is TRBV30, the J gene TRBJ1-1; a weak D match, TRBD1 (6 bases). From germline, CDR1 is GTSNPN and CDR2 SVGIG (reference sequence). The V gene lost 2 bases and the J gene lost 9 bases, with 10 bases spanning the gap. This CDR3 has 11 amino acids. CDR3 nucleotides: TGTGCCTGGAGTCGCGACAGGAAAGCTTTCTTT. Amino acid sequence: CAWSRDRKAFF.

The rearrangement links TRBV6-5 to TRBJ2-5; D possibly corresponds to TRBD1 (6 bases). V lost 1 base to trimming and J lost 4 bases, with 16 bases between them. Germline CDR1 and CDR2: MNHEY and SVGAGI. CDR3 size: 16 residues. The CDR3 reads CASSYLYTGKGETQYF. Here the CDR3 DNA reads TGTGCCAGCAGTTACTTATATACAGGGAAAGGAGAGACCCAGTACTTC.

The genes are TRBV28 and TRBJ2-2; weak D call: TRBD2 (6 bases). V was clipped by 7 bases and J by 2 bases, with 20 bases between them. The CDR3 spans 17 residues. Germline V CDR1 and CDR2: MDHEN, SYDVKM. The CDR3 sequence is CASILTLSGLNTGELFF. CDR3 in DNA: TGTGCCAGCATCTTGACCCTATCGGGACTCAACACCGGGGAGCTGTTTTTT. Combining the CDR3 with reference TRBV28 and TRBJ2-2 gives the whole variable domain DVKVTQSSRYLVKRTGEKVFLECVQDMDHENMFWYRQDPGLGLRLIYFSYDVKMKEKGDIPEGYSVSREKKERFSLILESASTNQTSMYLCASILTLSGLNTGELFFGEGSRLTVL.

This chain uses TRBV30 with TRBJ2-4; 13 nucleotides align to TRBD2. The CDR3 sequence is 18 residues long. CDR1 is GTSNPN, CDR2 SVGIG, per germline (reference sequence). The junction had 10 bases not matched to a gene; V was cut back by 2 bases and J by 3 bases. The CDR3 bases are TGTGCCTGGAGTCCACTAGCGGGGGGGCCCTCTGGCAAAAACATTCAGTACTTC. Translated: CAWSPLAGGPSGKNIQYF.

The chain carries TRBV7-7 and TRBJ2-3, with TRBD2 matching 9 bases. This CDR3 contains 15 residues. The J segment lost 6 bases and the V segment lost 3 bases, leaving 7 bases of the junction unmatched. The V gene's germline CDR1 is SSHAT and CDR2 FNYEAQ (reference sequence). The CDR3 coding sequence is TGTGCCAGCAGCTTGGACGCGGGGGGGCCCGATACGCAGTATTTT. Translated, it gives CASSLDAGGPDTQYF.

This chain connects TRBV4-1 to TRBJ2-7; 11 bases map to TRBD1. The CDR3 contains 16 residues. The V segment lost 3 bases and the J segment 0 bases; nucleotides outside the gene matches: 4. Germline V gene sequence: CDR1 MGHRA, CDR2 YSYEKL. CDR3 bases: TGCGCCAGCAGCCAGGGTGGGACAGGGGGCTCCTACGAGCAGTACTTC. It yields the protein CASSQGGTGGSYEQYF.

The rearrangement joins TRBV29-1 to TRBJ2-7; D call uncertain. V dropped 5 bases and J dropped 0 bases, with 11 bases sitting between them. The CDR3 loop spans 13 amino acids. Germline values: CDR1 SQVTM, CDR2 ANQGSEA. This CDR3 is CSVQIWASYEQYF. Written as DNA, the CDR3 is TGCAGCGTTCAAATTTGGGCCTCCTACGAGCAGTACTTC.

V usage is TRBV2 and J usage is TRBJ2-5; D perhaps matches TRBD1 (7 bases). V was cut by 8 bases and J by 5 bases, with 12 bases left in between. The CDR3 contains 12 residues. Germline CDR1 and CDR2: SNHLY and FYNNEI. CDR3 sequence: CASGDSGETQYF. For the CDR3, the DNA is TGTGCCAGCGGGGACAGCGGGGAGACCCAGTACTTC. Together with reference TRBV2 and TRBJ2-5, the CDR3 gives the full variable domain: EPEVTQTPSHQVTQMGQEVILRCVPISNHLYFYWYRQILGQKVEFLVSFYNNEISEKSEIFDDQFSVERPDGSNFTLKIRSTKLEDSAMYFCASGDSGETQYFGPGTRLLVL.